This T cell receptor beta chain derives from a study of blood T cells in healthy people across ages. Using a J-beta primer mix together with a sample-barcoded 5' primer, a second PCR was run for roughly 6 to 12 cycles. TCRdb processed the 5' RACE reads anew with MiXCR; each CDR3 protein has one entry. The sample shows about 780,000 distinct CDR3 sequences, 25% to 30% of them seen only once. Every sample yielded at least 6 million isolated PBMCs. This clonotype was detected only a few times. As yet, its antigen is unknown. V was shortened by 6 bases and J by 2 bases, with 17 bases between the two germline ends. The CDR3 contains 15 residues. CDR1 is SGHAT and CDR2 is FQNNGV in the germline V gene. Broader study findings: The fall in TCR beta diversity per million T cells was roughly linear with age.

The same sample was also used in a study of T cells of mothers and their children. As that study records: Each mother gave over 8.5 million TCR beta CDR3 reads; each child, about 3 million. Related mother-child pairs showed slightly higher but non-significant overlap than unrelated pairs.

J is TRBJ2-7 and V is TRBV11-2; D gene unclear. The sample consisted of blood. This receptor was obtained from a boy aged 5-17 years in good health. The chain's CDR3 is CASSFTFGLTYEQYF. The CDR3 nucleotides are TGTGCCAGCAGTTTCACCTTTGGCCTTACCTACGAGCAGTACTTC.